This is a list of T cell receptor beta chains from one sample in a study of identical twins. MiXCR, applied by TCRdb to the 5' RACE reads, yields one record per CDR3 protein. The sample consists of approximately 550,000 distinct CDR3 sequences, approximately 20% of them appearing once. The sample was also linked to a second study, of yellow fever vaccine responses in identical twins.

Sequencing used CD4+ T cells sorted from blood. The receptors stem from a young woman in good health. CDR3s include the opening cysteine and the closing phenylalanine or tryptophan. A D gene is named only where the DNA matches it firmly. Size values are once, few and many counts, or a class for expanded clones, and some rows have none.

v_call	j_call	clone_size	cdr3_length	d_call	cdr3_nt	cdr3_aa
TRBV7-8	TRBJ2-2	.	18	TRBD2	TGTGCCAGCAGCTTACGGGCCTCGGATAGCGGGGGGGCCGGGGAGCTGTTTTTT	CASSLRASDSGGAGELFF
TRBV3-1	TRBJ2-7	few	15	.	TGTGCCAGCAGCCACTCCCGTGGGAACTCCAACGAGCAGTACTTC	CASSHSRGNSNEQYF
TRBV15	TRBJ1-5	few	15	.	TGTGCCACCAGCAGAGGTGGGGGCAGCAATCAGCCCCAGCATTTT	CATSRGGGSNQPQHF
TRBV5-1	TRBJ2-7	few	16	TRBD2	TGCGCCAGCAGCTTGGCCTCTACTAGCGGTCTCTACGAGCAGTACTTC	CASSLASTSGLYEQYF
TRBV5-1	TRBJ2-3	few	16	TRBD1	TGCGCCAGCAGCCTGGGGACAGGGGATTTCACAGATACGCAGTATTTT	CASSLGTGDFTDTQYF
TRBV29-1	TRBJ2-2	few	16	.	TGCAGCGTTGAAGATACGGGGCGCGGGAACACCGGGGAGCTGTTTTTT	CSVEDTGRGNTGELFF
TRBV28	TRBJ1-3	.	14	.	TGTGCCAGCAGTGAGGGGGTCGGTGGAAACACCATATATTTT	CASSEGVGGNTIYF
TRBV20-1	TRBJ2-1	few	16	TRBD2	TGCAGTGCTAGGGGAACTGCGGGGGGGTCCTACAATGAGCAGTTCTTC	CSARGTAGGSYNEQFF
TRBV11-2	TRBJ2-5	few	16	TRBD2	TGTGCCAGCAGCCCAAATGACTTAGCGGGGGGAGAGACCCAGTACTTC	CASSPNDLAGGETQYF
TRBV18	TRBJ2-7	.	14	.	TGTGCCAGCTCAACCACCTGGGTCCCCTACGAGCAGTACTTC	CASSTTWVPYEQYF
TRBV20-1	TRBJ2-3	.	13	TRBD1	TGCAGTGCCCAGACAGGGGTGGGGGATACGCAGTATTTT	CSAQTGVGDTQYF
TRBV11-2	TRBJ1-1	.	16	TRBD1	TGTGCCAGCAGCTCAACCACTGGACAGGTTTACTTCGAAGCTTTCTTT	CASSSTTGQVYFEAFF
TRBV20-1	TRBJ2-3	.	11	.	TGCAGTGCTAGAGTAAGAGATACGCAGTATTTT	CSARVRDTQYF
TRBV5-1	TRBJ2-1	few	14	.	TGCGCCAGCAGCTTAGGTACGGTCGCTAATGAGCAGTTCTTC	CASSLGTVANEQFF
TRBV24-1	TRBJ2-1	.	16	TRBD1	TGTGCCACCAGTGGAACTCCGGGACAGGTCAACAATGAGCAGTTCTTC	CATSGTPGQVNNEQFF
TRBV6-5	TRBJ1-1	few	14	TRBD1	TGTGCCAGCAGTTACGAGGGGGCTTACACTGAAGCTTTCTTT	CASSYEGAYTEAFF
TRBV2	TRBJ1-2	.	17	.	TGTGCCAGCAGTGTGTCGGGGGCGCGGCTCTTAAACTATGGCTACACCTTC	CASSVSGARLLNYGYTF
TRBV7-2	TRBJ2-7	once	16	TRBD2	TGTGCCAGCAGCCAACATAGCGGGACGGGCGTCCACGAGCAGTACTTC	CASSQHSGTGVHEQYF
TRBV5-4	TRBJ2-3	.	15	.	TGTGCCAGCAGCTTGGGTTATCAGGGAGGCGATACGCAGTATTTT	CASSLGYQGGDTQYF
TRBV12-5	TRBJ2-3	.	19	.	TGTGCTAGTGGTCCGGTATTCGGGGCTAAAAAGAATCGCACAGATACGCAGTATTTT	CASGPVFGAKKNRTDTQYF
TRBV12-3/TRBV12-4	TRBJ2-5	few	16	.	TGTGCCAGCAGTTTAGGGCCCCCGGGCAGACAAGAGACCCAGTACTTC	CASSLGPPGRQETQYF
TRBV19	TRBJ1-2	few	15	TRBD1	TGTGCCAGTAGTCTCCGGGACAGCGGGAACTATGGCTACACCTTC	CASSLRDSGNYGYTF
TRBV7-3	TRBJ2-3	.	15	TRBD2	TGTGCCAGCAGCTCGGGACTAGCGGCCACAGATACGCAGTATTTT	CASSSGLAATDTQYF
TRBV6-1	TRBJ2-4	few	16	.	TGTGCCAGCAGTACGACGGTTACTATAGCCAAAAACATTCAGTACTTC	CASSTTVTIAKNIQYF
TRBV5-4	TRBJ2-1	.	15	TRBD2	TGTGCCAGCAGCTTGGCCACGAGGGAGGGCAGTGAGCAGTTCTTC	CASSLATREGSEQFF
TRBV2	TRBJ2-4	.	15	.	TGTGCCAGCAGTGAATCCACTTCCTCGGGGGTCATTCAGTACTTC	CASSESTSSGVIQYF
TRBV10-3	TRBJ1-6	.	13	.	TGTGCCATCAGTGGAGGGGGGAATTCACCCCTCCACTTT	CAISGGGNSPLHF
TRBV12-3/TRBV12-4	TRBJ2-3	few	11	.	TGTGCCAGCAGGAAAGGGGTTACGCAGTATTTT	CASRKGVTQYF
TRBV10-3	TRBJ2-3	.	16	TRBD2	TGTGCCATCAGTGAGTCTCGGAGCGGGACCCCAGATACGCAGTATTTT	CAISESRSGTPDTQYF
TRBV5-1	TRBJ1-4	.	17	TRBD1	TGCGCCAGCAGCTTGGATCCTGGGACAGCAACTAATGAAAAACTGTTTTTT	CASSLDPGTATNEKLFF
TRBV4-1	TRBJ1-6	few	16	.	TGCGCCAGCAGCCAAGTCAGGGATTACAGCTCTTCACCCCTCCACTTT	CASSQVRDYSSSPLHF
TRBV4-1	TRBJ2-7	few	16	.	TGCGCCAGCAGCCAAGGCGCCGGGGCCAAAGCGCACGAGCAGTACTTC	CASSQGAGAKAHEQYF
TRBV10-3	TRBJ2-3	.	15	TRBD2	TGTGCCATTGCCCCGGTAGCGGGAGTAGGAGATACGCAGTATTTT	CAIAPVAGVGDTQYF
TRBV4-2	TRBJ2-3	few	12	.	TGTGCCAGCAGCCAAGCAAGTGATGGGCAGTATTTT	CASSQASDGQYF
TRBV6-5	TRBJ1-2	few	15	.	TGTGCCAGCAGTTACTCGGATACAGGGAAATATGGCTACACCTTC	CASSYSDTGKYGYTF
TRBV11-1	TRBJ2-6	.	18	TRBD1	TGTGCCAGCAGCTTTACCCCACTGACAGGGGCTGGGGCCAACGTCCTGACTTTC	CASSFTPLTGAGANVLTF
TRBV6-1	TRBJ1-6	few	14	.	TGTGCCAGCAGTCAAGGGACCTGGAATTCACCCCTCCACTTT	CASSQGTWNSPLHF
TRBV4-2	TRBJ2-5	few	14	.	TGTGCCAGCAGCCAAGGGACACGTCAAGAGACCCAGTACTTC	CASSQGTRQETQYF
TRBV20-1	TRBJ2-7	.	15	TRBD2	TGCAGTGCTAGTCCGAGCCGGCGGGAGTTGTACGAGCAGTACTTC	CSASPSRRELYEQYF
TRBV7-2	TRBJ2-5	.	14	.	TGTGCCAGCAGCCCCCAGAGGACCCAAGAGACCCAGTACTTC	CASSPQRTQETQYF
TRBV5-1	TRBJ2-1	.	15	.	TGCGCCAGCAGCTTTCGGGACACGGGCTACAATGAGCAGTTCTTC	CASSFRDTGYNEQFF
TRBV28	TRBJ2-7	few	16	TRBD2	TGTGCCAGCAGTCCGGGACTAGCGGGAGGGATCTACGAGCAGTACTTC	CASSPGLAGGIYEQYF
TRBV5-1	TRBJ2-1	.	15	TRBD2	TGCGCCAGCAGCTCCGGACTAGCCAACTTCGGGGGGCAGTTCTTC	CASSSGLANFGGQFF